Below are 14 T cell receptor beta chains sequenced from a single sample in a study of identical twins. MiXCR, applied by TCRdb to the 5' RACE reads, yields one record per CDR3 protein. This sample has 650,000 to 800,000 distinct CDR3 sequences, with 8.6% found just once. These data were also reused for a study on yellow fever vaccine responses in identical twins.

The sample was PBMCs. These receptor sequences come from a woman aged 18-35 years in good health.

The chain joins TRBV2 to TRBJ2-1, with 7 positions matching TRBD2. V trimming: 11 bases; J trimming: 3 bases; junction bases outside the gene matches: 25. The CDR3 is 19 residues long. Germline loops: CDR1 SNHLY, CDR2 FYNNEI. In DNA, the CDR3 is TGTGCCTTCAATACCGGGGCCCCCGGAAGACTAGCCAACTACAATGAGCAGTTCTTC. It is translated as CAFNTGAPGRLANYNEQFF.

This clonotype was seen many times. The chain uses TRBV29-1 and TRBJ1-1; TRBD1 agrees at 10 bases. Germline CDR1 and CDR2: SQVTM and ANQGSEA. The CDR3 runs 13 residues. J lost 5 bases, V lost 6 bases, and 6 bases had no gene match. CDR3 loop: CSVSGTGDTEAFF. CDR3 coding DNA: TGCAGCGTCTCCGGGACAGGGGATACTGAAGCTTTCTTT.

The sample holds many counts of this clonotype. The chain employs TRBV12-3 or TRBV12-4 and TRBJ2-3; 10 bases agree with TRBD1. The CDR3 runs 14 residues. Trimming took 8 bases from V and 7 from J; bases not matched to a gene: 9. CDR3 sequence: CASLPWTGGNTQYF. DNA of the CDR3: TGTGCCAGCCTGCCTTGGACAGGGGGAAATACGCAGTATTTT.

This clonotype appeared a few times. In DNA, the CDR3 is TGTGCCAGCAAAGGCAATGAGCAGTTCTTC. Amino acid sequence: CASKGNEQFF. The V gene is TRBV25-1, the J gene TRBJ2-1; D remains unclear. Germline-derived CDR1 and CDR2 are MGHDK and SYGVNS. This CDR3 has 10 amino acids. V was trimmed by 7 bases and J by 6 bases, leaving 4 bases between them.

As to this clonotype: Just one base apart from a much larger clone, this may be a read error. The chain uses TRBV27 and TRBJ2-5; unclear D gene. CDR1 and CDR2 from the germline V gene are MNHEY and SMNVEV (reference sequence). The length of the CDR3 is 13 residues. Trimming removed 0 bases from V and 5 bases from J, with 7 bases in between. This chain's CDR3 is CASSLSCWETQYF. CDR3 sequence (DNA): TGTGCCAGCAGTTTATCCTGTTGGGAGACCCAGTACTTC.

This clonotype was seen many times. This chain joins TRBV28 and TRBJ2-7; no definite D call. The germline V gene encodes CDR1 MDHEN and CDR2 SYDVKM. The CDR3 sequence is 13 residues long. Trimming pared 2 bases from V and 5 bases from J, leaving 10 bases between. This CDR3 is CASSLPGRDEQYF. CDR3 coding DNA: TGTGCCAGCAGTTTACCAGGCAGAGACGAGCAGTACTTC. Together with reference TRBV28 and TRBJ2-7, the CDR3 gives the full variable domain: DVKVTQSSRYLVKRTGEKVFLECVQDMDHENMFWYRQDPGLGLRLIYFSYDVKMKEKGDIPEGYSVSREKKERFSLILESASTNQTSMYLCASSLPGRDEQYFGPGTRLTVT.

Notes on this clonotype: At one end, the junction sequence differs from germline, possibly due to a read error. V usage is TRBV27 and J usage is TRBJ2-7, with D maybe TRBD1 (5 bases). This CDR3 is built from 14 residues. The germline V gene has CDR1 MNHEY and CDR2 SMNVEV (reference sequence). As DNA, the CDR3 is TGTGCCAGCAGTTTGTACCAGGGCTCCTCCGAGCAGTACTTC. As protein: CASSLYQGSSEQYF.

This clonotype was detected only a few times. The chain's CDR3 is CASSWPLYEQYF. The CDR3 region has the DNA TGTGCCAGCAGTTGGCCCCTCTACGAGCAGTACTTC. This sequence joins TRBV28 and TRBJ2-7; D ambiguous. Germline assignment: CDR1 MDHEN and CDR2 SYDVKM. V was cut by 4 bases and J by 3 bases, with 7 bases left in between. The CDR3 has 12 residues.

This clonotype was seen a handful of times. The CDR3 is CASRSGGRGSSYEQYF. CDR3 nucleotide sequence: TGTGCCAGCAGATCCGGAGGCCGGGGGAGCTCCTACGAGCAGTACTTC. The genes are TRBV11-2 and TRBJ2-7, with a tentative D call TRBD2 (6 bases). The CDR3 loop spans 16 amino acids. Germline CDR1 is SGHAT and CDR2 is FQNNGV. Trimming cost V 6 bases and J 0 bases, with 18 bases left between them.

This clonotype occurred a few times. At one end, the junction sequence differs from germline, possibly due to a read error. The chain uses TRBV7-9 and TRBJ1-3, with unresolved D. The V gene's germline CDR1 is SEHNR and CDR2 FQNEAQ (reference sequence). This CDR3 comprises 11 residues. The CDR3 DNA follows: TGTGCCAGCAGCTTAGCCCGACATCCAGGATTT. Amino acids: CASSLARHPGF.

This clonotype was detected only a few times. This chain links TRBV4-1 with TRBJ2-7, with TRBD2 identical over 12 bases. The CDR3 is 15 amino acids. After removal of 6 bases from V and 6 bases from J, the junction contained 9 bases not matched to a gene. Germline CDR1 is MGHRA and CDR2 is YSYEKL. Written as DNA, the CDR3 is TGCGCCAGCAGACTTAGGACTAGCGGGATTGGCGAGCAGTACTTC. Its protein product is CASRLRTSGIGEQYF.

This clonotype was observed a few times. V usage is TRBV15 and J usage is TRBJ2-6; D gene unclear. CDR3 length equals 15 residues. Trimming pared 5 bases from V and 0 bases from J, leaving 8 bases between. Germline V gene data show CDR1 as LNHNV and CDR2 as YYDKDF (reference sequence). As DNA, the CDR3 is TGTGCCACCAGCGGCGACAACTCTGGGGCCAACGTCCTGACTTTC. Encoded protein: CATSGDNSGANVLTF.

This clonotype was observed at least ten times. V is TRBV5-5 and J is TRBJ2-5; D is possibly TRBD1 (5 bases). V lost 0 bases, J lost 2 bases, and 11 bases lay in between. The CDR3 contains 15 residues. Per germline, CDR1 SGHKS and CDR2 YYEKEE (reference sequence). Written as DNA, the CDR3 is TGTGCCAGCAGCTTGGTGTATGGGGCACAAGAGACCCAGTACTTC. It yields the protein CASSLVYGAQETQYF.

Ten or more counts support this clonotype. The chain uses TRBV4-3 and TRBJ2-7, with 10 bases fitting TRBD2. V shed 0 bases, J shed 6 bases, and the junction held 8 bases outside the gene matches. The CDR3 spans 16 residues. Germline V lookup: CDR1 LGHNA, CDR2 YSLEER. The CDR3 spells CASSQESGRASGEQYF. CDR3 in DNA: TGCGCCAGCAGCCAAGAAAGCGGGAGGGCCTCGGGCGAGCAGTACTTC.